This record concerns one T cell receptor (beta chain) sequence. The data belong to a study of blood T cell repertoires in COVID-19. Study-level background: COVID-19 samples from acute and convalescent phases originated in the United States, Italy and Spain.

The CDR3 has 14 residues. Trimming shortened V by 1 base and J by 9 bases, and 12 bases separated the two germline ends. CDR1 is LNHDA, CDR2 SQIVND, per germline (reference sequence). Original processing methods: Estimated nucleated cell counts came from reference gene primer amplification. The protocol was immunoSEQ multiplex PCR, while the TCRdb copy is restricted to in-frame clones and leaves out a portion. V and J calls and clone size follow that table, whereas D and trimming were derived from the DNA. In the table there are about 310,000 clones, around 90% of which are singletons. Study members were between about 18 and 90 years old and lived in fewer than 30 US regions. In assigning cohorts, the study relied on participant-reported clinical history.

The sequenced material came from PBMCs or T cells enriched from blood (not recorded which). V gene TRBV19 combines with J gene TRBJ1-4; D remains ambiguous. The clonotype comes from a woman younger than 35 with acute COVID-19. The CDR3 DNA sequence: TGTGCCAGTAGTATAGCCGGGGATTCGCAAAAACTGTTTTTT. Protein product: CASSIAGDSQKLFF.